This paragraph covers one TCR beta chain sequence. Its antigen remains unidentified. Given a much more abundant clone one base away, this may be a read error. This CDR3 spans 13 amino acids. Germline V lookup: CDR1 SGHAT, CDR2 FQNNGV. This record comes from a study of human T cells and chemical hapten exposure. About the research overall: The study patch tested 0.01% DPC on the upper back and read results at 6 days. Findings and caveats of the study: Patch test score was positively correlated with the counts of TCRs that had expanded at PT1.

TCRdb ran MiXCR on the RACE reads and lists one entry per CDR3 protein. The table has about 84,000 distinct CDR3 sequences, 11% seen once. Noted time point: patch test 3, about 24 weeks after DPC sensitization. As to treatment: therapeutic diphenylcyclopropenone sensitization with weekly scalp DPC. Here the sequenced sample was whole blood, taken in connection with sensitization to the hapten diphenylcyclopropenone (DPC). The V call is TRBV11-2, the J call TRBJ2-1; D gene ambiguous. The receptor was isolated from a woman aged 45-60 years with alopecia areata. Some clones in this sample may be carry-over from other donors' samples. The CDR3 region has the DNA TGTGGCAGCAGCCCCGGCCTCTACAATGAGCAGTTCTTC. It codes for CGSSPGLYNEQFF.